These 22 T cell receptor beta chains originate from one sample sequenced in a study of blood T cell repertoires in COVID-19. Here immunoSEQ multiplex PCR was the method, and the copy in TCRdb shows in-frame clones only, minus some. The table includes over 85,000 clones, about 85% detected once. Sequencing was done on a sample of peripheral blood. The receptor source for this set is a human donor in a cohort sampled during active COVID-19.

The V gene is TRBV6-2 or TRBV6-3, the J gene TRBJ2-1, with 7 positions matching TRBD1. Germline CDR1 and CDR2: MNHEY and SVGEGT. J was trimmed by 14 bases and V by 2 bases; bases with no gene match: 6. This CDR3 region has 12 residues. CDR3 DNA sequence: TGTGCCAGCAGTTACCCTGACAGGGTGGAGTTCTTC. Encoded protein: CASSYPDRVEFF.

Of note for this clone: One junction end disagrees with the germline gene, perhaps due to a read error. This CDR3 is also generated by other DNA sequences in the sample. The V call is TRBV7-9, the J call TRBJ2-7; 11 bases are shared with TRBD1. From germline, CDR1 is SEHNR and CDR2 FQNEAQ (reference sequence). This CDR3 is 16 amino acids long. The CDR3 loop reads CASSLFPGQGGYEQYF. CDR3 bases: TGTGCCAGCAGCTTGTTCCCGGGACAGGGGGGATACGAGCAGTATTTC.

This clone was seen a handful of times. This sequence joins TRBV9 and TRBJ2-7; 9 bases are shared with TRBD1. The V gene's germline CDR1 is SGDLS and CDR2 YYNGEE. Trimming removed 2 bases from V and 5 bases from J; junction bases left unmatched: 5. The CDR3 length is 14 residues. The CDR3 region is CASSVVGDRDEQYF. CDR3 in DNA: TGTGCCAGCAGCGTTGTGGGGGACAGGGACGAGCAGTACTTC.

The genes are TRBV2 and TRBJ2-5; 7 bases match TRBD1. The CDR3 consists of 15 residues. After removal of 6 bases from V and 0 bases from J, the junction contained 7 bases not matched to a gene. CDR1 SNHLY and CDR2 FYNNEI come from the germline V gene. The CDR3 spells CASRGQTADQETQYF. CDR3 DNA sequence: TGTGCCAGCAGGGGACAGACGGCGGACCAAGAGACCCAGTACTTC.

The gene calls are TRBV5-1 and TRBJ2-2, with a tentative D call TRBD1 (5 bases). Germline V gene data show CDR1 as SGHRS and CDR2 as YFSETQ. V shed 2 bases and J shed 4 bases, with 9 bases lying between them. This CDR3 has 14 amino acids. CDR3 in amino acids: CASSFRVSTGELFF. As DNA, the CDR3 is TGCGCCAGCAGCTTCAGGGTTAGCACCGGGGAGCTGTTTTTT. The full variable domain, completed using reference TRBV5-1 and TRBJ2-2, is KAGVTQTPRYLIKTRGQQVTLSCSPISGHRSVSWYQQTPGQGLQFLFEYFSETQRNKGNFPGRFSGRQFSNSRSEMNVSTLELGDSALYLCASSFRVSTGELFFGEGSRLTVL.

This chain connects TRBV9 to TRBJ2-3; unclear D gene. V was trimmed by 3 bases and J by 2 bases, leaving 4 bases between them. Germline V CDR1 and CDR2: SGDLS, YYNGEE. The CDR3 spans 12 residues. The CDR3 bases are TGTGCCAGCAGCGCCCTCACAGATACGCAGTATTTT. Translated: CASSALTDTQYF. Full variable domain (outside the CDR3, taken from reference TRBV9 and TRBJ2-3): DSGVTQTPKHLITATGQRVTLRCSPRSGDLSVYWYQQSLDQGLQFLIQYYNGEERAKGNILERFSAQQFPDLHSELNLSSLELGDSALYFCASSALTDTQYFGPGTRLTVL.

The J gene is TRBJ2-7, the V gene TRBV29-1; weak D call: TRBD1 (5 bases). Germline V gene data show CDR1 as SQVTM and CDR2 as ANQGSEA. The CDR3 totals 14 residues. Trimming left V 4 bases short and J 6 bases short, with 19 bases between. This CDR3 is CSVGQPTVSGEQYF. Written as DNA, the CDR3 is TGCAGCGTTGGACAGCCCACCGTTTCGGGCGAGCAGTACTTC.

This rearrangement joins TRBV6-4 to TRBJ2-1; D may be TRBD2 (6 bases). The CDR3 runs to 13 residues. Between the trimmed V and J ends, which lost 2 bases and 8 bases, there was a span of 10 bases. Per germline, CDR1 MRHNA and CDR2 SNTAGT. The CDR3 protein is CASSDRRRDEQFF. As DNA, the CDR3 is TGTGCCAGCAGTGACCGGAGGAGGGATGAGCAGTTCTTC.

The V gene is TRBV7-9, the J gene TRBJ2-7; 7 bases agree with TRBD2. The germline gives CDR1 SEHNR, CDR2 FQNEAQ (reference sequence). The CDR3 extends over 16 amino acids. V trimming: 4 bases; J trimming: 4 bases; junction bases outside the gene matches: 13. The CDR3 sequence is CASSSISGKILYEQYF. The CDR3 DNA is TGTGCCAGCAGCTCGATCAGCGGGAAAATCTTATACGAGCAGTACTTC.

This sequence joins TRBV7-3 and TRBJ1-1; D is undetermined. CDR1 and CDR2 (germline): SGHTA, FQGTGA. V was clipped by 3 bases and J by 3 bases, with 8 bases between them. CDR3 size: 13 residues. Here the CDR3 DNA reads TGTGCCAGCAGCTTTTCGAGGGACACTGAAGCTTTCTTT. It specifies CASSFSRDTEAFF.

The table lists this clone with a few counts. This sequence joins TRBV6-5 and TRBJ2-7; TRBD1 matches at 10 bases. The CDR3 consists of 16 residues. Germline V gene data show CDR1 as MNHEY and CDR2 as SVGAGI. With V trimmed by 6 bases and J by 6 bases, 14 bases remained unmatched. The chain's CDR3 is CASSYRQGAKVLEQYF. CDR3 coding DNA: TGTGCCAGCAGCTACCGACAGGGGGCGAAGGTCCTCGAGCAGTACTTC.

This clone was detected only once. The V and J genes are TRBV7-2 and TRBJ2-7; D is unclear. The CDR3 is 13 residues long. Germline V gene sequence: CDR1 SGHTA, CDR2 FQGNSA. V was clipped by 3 bases and J by 2 bases, with 8 bases between them. CDR3 coding DNA: TGTGCCAGCAGCTTGCGACACACCTACGAGCAGTACTTC. Translation: CASSLRHTYEQYF.

The chain is built from TRBV18 and TRBJ2-1; the match to TRBD2 covers 10 bases. Germline loops: CDR1 KGHSH, CDR2 LQKENI. The CDR3 has 11 residues. V was clipped by 6 bases and J by 14 bases; unmatched bases: 4. The CDR3, as DNA: TGTGCCAGCTCCGCCGGGACTAGCGAGTTCTTC. As protein: CASSAGTSEFF.

Here the CDR3 reads CASSPTRRGGYTF. The CDR3 DNA reads as TGTGCCAGCAGTCCAACGAGGCGGGGTGGCTACACCTTC. The V and J genes are TRBV12-3 or TRBV12-4 and TRBJ1-2; D is undetermined. The CDR3 has 13 residues. V was cut by 5 bases and J by 7 bases, with 14 bases left in between.

The V gene is TRBV29-1, the J gene TRBJ1-5, with D perhaps TRBD1 (6 bases). Trimming pared 6 bases from V and 2 bases from J, leaving 17 bases between. Germline CDR1 reads SQVTM; CDR2 reads ANQGSEA. This CDR3 region has 15 residues. DNA for the CDR3: TGCAGCGTCTCTACAGGGAAAGGTGGCAATCAGCCCCAGCATTTT. Its translation is CSVSTGKGGNQPQHF.

The chain employs TRBV5-6 and TRBJ1-6, with 8 positions matching TRBD1. After removal of 6 bases from V and 6 bases from J, the junction contained 2 bases not matched to a gene. CDR3 size: 13 residues. Germline lookup yields CDR1 SGHDT and CDR2 YYEEEE. The CDR3 reads CASNGQGNSPLHF. Written as DNA, the CDR3 is TGTGCCAGCAACGGACAGGGTAATTCACCCCTCCACTTT.

V is TRBV3-1 (or the pseudogene TRBV3-2) and J is TRBJ1-1; 7 positions agree with TRBD1. V shed 4 bases, J shed 4 bases, and the junction held 6 bases outside the gene matches. The CDR3 has 14 residues. Germline assignment: CDR1 LGHDT and CDR2 YNNKEL (reference sequence). The CDR3 loop is CASSPSGGGTEAFF. In DNA form, the CDR3 reads TGTGCCAGCAGCCCGTCAGGGGGAGGCACTGAAGCTTTCTTT.

The chain links TRBV7-2 to TRBJ2-5; 7 bases are shared with TRBD2. The CDR3 length is 14 residues. Trimming removed 5 bases from V and 3 bases from J; junction bases left unmatched: 6. Per the germline V gene, CDR1 is SGHTA and CDR2 is FQGNSA. The CDR3 DNA reads as TGTGCCAGCAGCGCCGGGGGGACTAAAGAGACCCAGTACTTC. It yields the protein CASSAGGTKETQYF.

V and J are TRBV4-3 and TRBJ1-2; D gene unclear. There are 15 residues in the CDR3. Trimming shortened V by 0 bases and J by 2 bases, and 10 bases separated the two germline ends. Germline V gene sequence: CDR1 LGHNA, CDR2 YSLEER. CDR3 region: CASSQERVENYGYTF. The CDR3 nucleotides read TGCGCCAGCAGCCAAGAACGGGTAGAGAACTATGGCTACACCTTC.

V is TRBV7-9 and J is TRBJ1-2, with D tentatively TRBD1 (5 bases). Germline assignment: CDR1 SEHNR and CDR2 FQNEAQ (reference sequence). V lost 2 bases to trimming and J lost 4 bases, with 14 bases between them. The CDR3 contains 15 residues. The CDR3 here is CASSLISGTGYGYTF. CDR3 bases: TGTGCCAGCAGCTTAATATCCGGGACTGGCTATGGCTACACCTTC.

The chain is built from TRBV4-2 and TRBJ1-4; 10 nucleotides align to TRBD1. The V gene's germline CDR1 is LGHNA and CDR2 YNFKEQ. This CDR3 is built from 16 residues. After removal of 7 bases from V and 7 bases from J, the junction contained 12 bases not matched to a gene. The CDR3 DNA sequence: TGTGCCAGCACCTCAAAGCCGGGACAGGGGACTGAAAAACTGTTTTTT. As protein: CASTSKPGQGTEKLFF.

CDR3 nucleotide sequence: TGTGCCTGGAGTGTCGGCAGCGCAACTAATGAAAAACTGTTTTTT. Its translation: CAWSVGSATNEKLFF. This rearrangement joins TRBV30 to TRBJ1-4; D uncertain. Germline V gene lookup returns CDR1 GTSNPN and CDR2 SVGIG (reference sequence). With 0 bases removed from V and 0 bases from J, the gap between germline ends came to 8 bases. The CDR3 covers 15 residues.